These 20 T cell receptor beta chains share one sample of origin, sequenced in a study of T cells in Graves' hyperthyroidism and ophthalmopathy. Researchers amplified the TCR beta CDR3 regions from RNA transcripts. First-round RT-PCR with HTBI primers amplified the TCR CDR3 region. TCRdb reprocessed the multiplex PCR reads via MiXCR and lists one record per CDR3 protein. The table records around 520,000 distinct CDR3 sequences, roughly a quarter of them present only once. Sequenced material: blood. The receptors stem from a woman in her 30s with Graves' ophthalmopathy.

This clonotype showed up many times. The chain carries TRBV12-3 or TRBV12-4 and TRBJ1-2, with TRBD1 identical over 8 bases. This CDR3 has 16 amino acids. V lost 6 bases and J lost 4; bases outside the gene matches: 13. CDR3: CASSRRTGYLRYGYTF. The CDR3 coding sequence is TGTGCCAGCAGCCGTCGGACAGGGTACTTACGCTATGGCTACACCTTC.

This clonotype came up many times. CDR3 region: CASTPTGASYEQYF. The CDR3 DNA reads as TGTGCCAGCACCCCAACAGGGGCGAGCTACGAGCAGTACTTC. V is TRBV6-1 and J is TRBJ2-7, with 7 bases lining up with TRBD1. Germline V CDR1 and CDR2: MNHNS, SASEGT. The CDR3 loop spans 14 amino acids. Germline trimming cut 7 bases from V and 3 bases from J; bases unmatched to any gene: 9.

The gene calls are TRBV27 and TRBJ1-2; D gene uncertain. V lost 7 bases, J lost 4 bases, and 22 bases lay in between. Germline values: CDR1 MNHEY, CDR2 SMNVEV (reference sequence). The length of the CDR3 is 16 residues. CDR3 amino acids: CASTLRWRESIYGYTF. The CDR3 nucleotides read TGTGCCAGCACCCTTAGGTGGCGGGAATCCATCTATGGCTACACCTTC.

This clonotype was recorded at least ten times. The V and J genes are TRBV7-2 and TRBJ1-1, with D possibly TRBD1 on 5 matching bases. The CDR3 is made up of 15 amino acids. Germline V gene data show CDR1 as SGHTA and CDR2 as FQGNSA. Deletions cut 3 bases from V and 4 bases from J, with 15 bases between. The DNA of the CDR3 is TGTGCCAGCAGCTTGATGGGGTGGGGGGGCACTGAAGCTTTCTTT. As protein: CASSLMGWGGTEAFF.

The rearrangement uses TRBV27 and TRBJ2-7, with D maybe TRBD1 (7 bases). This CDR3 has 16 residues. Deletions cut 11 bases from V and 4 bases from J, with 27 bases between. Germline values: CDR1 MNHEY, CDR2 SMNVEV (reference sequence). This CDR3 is CACRSHSGGTPYEQYF. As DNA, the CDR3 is TGTGCCTGCCGATCGCACTCAGGGGGGACTCCATACGAGCAGTACTTC.

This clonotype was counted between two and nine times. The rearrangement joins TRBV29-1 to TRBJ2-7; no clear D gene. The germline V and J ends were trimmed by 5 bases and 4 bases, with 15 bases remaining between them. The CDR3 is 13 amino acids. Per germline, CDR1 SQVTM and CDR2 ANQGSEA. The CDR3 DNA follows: TGCAGCGTTCGGCAGGCCCCGACATACGAGCAGTACTTC. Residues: CSVRQAPTYEQYF.

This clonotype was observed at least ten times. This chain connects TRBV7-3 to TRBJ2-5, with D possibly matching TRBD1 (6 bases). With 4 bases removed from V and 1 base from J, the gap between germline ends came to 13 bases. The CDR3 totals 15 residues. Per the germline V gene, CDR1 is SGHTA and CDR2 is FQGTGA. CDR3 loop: CASSYTGSFQETQYF. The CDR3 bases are TGTGCCAGCAGCTACACAGGGAGCTTCCAAGAGACCCAGTACTTC.

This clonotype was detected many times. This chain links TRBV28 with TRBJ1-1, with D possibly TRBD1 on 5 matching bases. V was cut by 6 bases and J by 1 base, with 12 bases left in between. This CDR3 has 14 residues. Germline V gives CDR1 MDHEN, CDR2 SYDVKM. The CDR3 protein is CASRAGATNTEAFF. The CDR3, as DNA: TGTGCCAGCAGGGCCGGGGCCACGAACACTGAAGCTTTCTTT.

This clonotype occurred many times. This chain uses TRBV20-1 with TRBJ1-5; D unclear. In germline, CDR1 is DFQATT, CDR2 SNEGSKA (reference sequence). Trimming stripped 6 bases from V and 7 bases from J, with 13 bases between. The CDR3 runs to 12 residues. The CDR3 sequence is CSAEQARQPQHF. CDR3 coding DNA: TGCAGTGCAGAACAAGCACGGCAGCCCCAGCATTTT.

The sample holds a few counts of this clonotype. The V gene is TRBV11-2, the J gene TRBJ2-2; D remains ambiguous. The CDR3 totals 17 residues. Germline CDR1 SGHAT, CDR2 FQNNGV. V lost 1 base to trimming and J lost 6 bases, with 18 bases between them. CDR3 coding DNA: TGTGCCAGCAGCTTAGGAGTAGGGCCGACCGAGTCCGGGGAGCTGTTTTTT. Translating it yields CASSLGVGPTESGELFF.

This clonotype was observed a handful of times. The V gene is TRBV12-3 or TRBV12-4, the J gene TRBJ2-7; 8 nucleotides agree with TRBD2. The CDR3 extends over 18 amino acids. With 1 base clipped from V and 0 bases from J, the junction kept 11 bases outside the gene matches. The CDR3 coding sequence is TGTGCCAGCAGTTTAGTCGTTCGGGCGGGGGGTTTCTCCTACGAGCAGTACTTC. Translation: CASSLVVRAGGFSYEQYF.

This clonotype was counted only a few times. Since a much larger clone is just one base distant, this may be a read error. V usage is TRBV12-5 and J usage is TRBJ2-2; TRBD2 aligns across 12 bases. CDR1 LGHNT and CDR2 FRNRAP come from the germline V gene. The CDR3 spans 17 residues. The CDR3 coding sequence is TGTGCTAGTGGTTTGGCCCTAGCGGGGGGGCGCACCGGGGAGCTGTGTTTT. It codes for CASGLALAGGRTGELCF.

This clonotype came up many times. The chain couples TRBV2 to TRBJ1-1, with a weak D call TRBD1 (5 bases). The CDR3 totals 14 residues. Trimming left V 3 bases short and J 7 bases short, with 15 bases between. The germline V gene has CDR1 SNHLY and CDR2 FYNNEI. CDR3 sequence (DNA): TGTGCCAGCAGTGATGGGCCCCGGCAGGGTGAAGCTTTCTTT. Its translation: CASSDGPRQGEAFF. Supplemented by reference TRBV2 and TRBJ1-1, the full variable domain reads EPEVTQTPSHQVTQMGQEVILRCVPISNHLYFYWYRQILGQKVEFLVSFYNNEISEKSEIFDDQFSVERPDGSNFTLKIRSTKLEDSAMYFCASSDGPRQGEAFFGQGTRLTVV.

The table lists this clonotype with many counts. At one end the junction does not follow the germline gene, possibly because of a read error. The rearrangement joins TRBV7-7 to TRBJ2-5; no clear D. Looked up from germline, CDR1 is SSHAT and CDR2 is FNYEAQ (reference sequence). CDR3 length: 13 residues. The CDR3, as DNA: TGTGCTAGCAGCGAGACACGACTCGGGACCCAGTACTTC. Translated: CASSETRLGTQYF.

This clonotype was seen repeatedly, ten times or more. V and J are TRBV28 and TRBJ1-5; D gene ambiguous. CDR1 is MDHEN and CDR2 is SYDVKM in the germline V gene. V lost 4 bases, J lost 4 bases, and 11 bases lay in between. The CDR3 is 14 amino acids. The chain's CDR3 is CASSSEGSNQPQHF. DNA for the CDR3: TGTGCCAGCAGTTCTGAGGGCAGTAATCAGCCCCAGCATTTT.

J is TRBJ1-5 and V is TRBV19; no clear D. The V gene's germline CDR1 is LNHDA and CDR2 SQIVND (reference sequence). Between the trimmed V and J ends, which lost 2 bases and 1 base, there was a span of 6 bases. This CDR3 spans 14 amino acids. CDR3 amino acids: CASSIPSSNQPQHF. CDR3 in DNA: TGTGCCAGTAGTATACCGTCGAGCAATCAGCCCCAGCATTTT.

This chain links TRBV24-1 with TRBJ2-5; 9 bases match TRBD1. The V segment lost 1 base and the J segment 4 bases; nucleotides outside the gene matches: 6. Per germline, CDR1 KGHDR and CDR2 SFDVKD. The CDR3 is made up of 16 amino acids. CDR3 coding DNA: TGTGCCACCAGTGATTTAGACAGGGGGAAAGGAGAGACCCAGTACTTC. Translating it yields CATSDLDRGKGETQYF.

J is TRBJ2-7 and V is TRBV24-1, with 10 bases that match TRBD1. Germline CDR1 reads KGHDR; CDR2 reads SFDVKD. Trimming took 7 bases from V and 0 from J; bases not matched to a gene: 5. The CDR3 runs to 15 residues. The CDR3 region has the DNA TGTGCCACCAGCGGGGACAGGGGCCTCTCCTACGAGCAGTACTTC. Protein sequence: CATSGDRGLSYEQYF.

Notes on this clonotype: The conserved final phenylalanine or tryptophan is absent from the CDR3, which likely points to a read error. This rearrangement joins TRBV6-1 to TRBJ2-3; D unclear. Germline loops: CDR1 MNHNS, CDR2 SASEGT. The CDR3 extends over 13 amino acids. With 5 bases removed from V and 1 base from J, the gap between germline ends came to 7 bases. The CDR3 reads CASSPYGTDTQYC. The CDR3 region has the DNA TGTGCCAGCAGTCCGTATGGCACAGATACGCAGTATTGT.

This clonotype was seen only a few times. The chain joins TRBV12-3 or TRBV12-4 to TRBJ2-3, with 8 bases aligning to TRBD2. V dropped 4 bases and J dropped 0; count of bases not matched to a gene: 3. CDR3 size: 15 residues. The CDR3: CASSSSGGSTDTQYF. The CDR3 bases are TGTGCCAGCAGTTCCAGCGGGGGAAGCACAGATACGCAGTATTTT.